This paragraph reports one TCR beta chain. Many counts were recorded for this clonotype. This clone's antigen is unknown. No base quality values were provided; no much bigger clone lies one nucleotide off. V is cut by 5 bases and J by 0 bases, and the space between the germline ends is 13 bases. CDR1 and CDR2, looked up from the germline V gene (reference sequence), are LNHDA and SQIVND. Counted from cysteine to phenylalanine, this CDR3 has 15 amino acids. Kept here is only the CDR3 DNA, which spans 45 bases and is read in frame from base 1. The TCR beta CDR3 regions were amplified from RNA transcripts. For the first round of RT-PCR on the TCR CDR3, the HTBI primer set was used together with the Qiagen OneStep RT-PCR kit. The libraries were constructed in a second round of multiplex PCR and then size-selected and purified. Sequencing of the libraries was done on an Illumina HiSeq2000 using paired-end 100 bp reads. The source study handled its data this way. SOAPnuke was used to process the raw data, removing reads that contained adapters or uncalled bases, had a mean Phred below 15, or lacked an exact match to the constant primer or identifier. COPE v1.2.5 was used to merge the high-quality paired reads, and each unique nucleotide sequence was defined as a clonotype. MiTCR v1.1 was used to align the clonotypes against IMGT TRBV, TRBD and TRBJ reference segments. Only V-J combinations with frequency above 0.0001, covering 99.2% of repertoires, were analysed. A TCS score was defined as the ratio of F50 (clonal expansion) to E x V (chaos), with BLOSUM62-based TCRdist applied between CDR3 peptides within each V-J. Welch's t-statistics and random forest reduced around 520 V-J features to 10 to 15, which were used in a naive Bayes classifier (R e1071). TCRdb ran its own pipeline on the public reads, namely fastp trimming at Q25 and MiXCR clone calling, and kept in-frame beta chains. Each record represents a unique CDR3 protein, reported with the most common genes and DNA among its rows. V and J calls and clone size were set by TCRdb, not the authors. The sample includes roughly 380,000 distinct CDR3 sequences, with 15% to 20% observed a single time. Roughly a sixth of the sample is held by the ten biggest clonotypes.

The data are from a study of T cells in Graves' hyperthyroidism and ophthalmopathy (dated 2019 in TCRdb). In the study overall: Peripheral blood was collected at initial diagnosis, before any treatment. To identify distinguishing TCR V-J signatures, a discovery cohort of about 100 patients was used, comprising some 45 with Graves' ophthalmopathy and some 60 with stable Graves' hyperthyroidism. Whether ophthalmopathy could be predicted prospectively was tested in an independent validation cohort made up of fewer than 20 hyperthyroidism patients plus 17 patients who later progressed to ophthalmopathy. For training and testing, the 100 patients in the discovery cohort were randomly divided in a 7:3 ratio. The study also compared thyroid tissue and blood T-cell repertoires from 6 or 7 Graves' hyperthyroidism patients. Following sampling, methimazole starting at 30 mg daily was given to hyperthyroidism patients, and high-dose intravenous methylprednisolone was given to ophthalmopathy patients. The paper reports TCR Vbeta CDR3 sequencing of roughly 140 peripheral blood samples: around 45 ophthalmopathy, about 75 hyperthyroidism and around 17 progressor patients. Paper-wide results and their limitations: Most expanded thyroid clonotypes (frequency above 0.001) were also found in blood, which suggests that blood repertoires may mirror thyroid immune responses. No statistical method was used to set the sample size in advance, and investigators knew the group allocation. A 13 V-J signature model separated ophthalmopathy from stable hyperthyroidism, with around 90% sensitivity and around 84% specificity in cross-validation and 80%/75% in testing. In validation, the model predicted progression to ophthalmopathy with 55% to 71% sensitivity and approximately 74% specificity, a median of around 6.6 months before onset.

Ophthalmopathy patients had moderately to severely active disease, Clinical Activity Score of at least 3, NOSPECS grade of at least 4, and duration under 3 months. Patients with uncontrolled infections, other autoimmune diseases, pregnancy or lactation were excluded. Diagnoses were established on the basis of clinical symptoms, serum thyroxine and TRAb, thyroid ultrasound, and orbital computed tomography. PBMCs were isolated from approximately 10 ml of fresh peripheral blood by Ficoll-Paque density gradient centrifugation. Total RNA was extracted using Trizol reagent, and RNA quality was assessed on an Agilent 2100 Bioanalyzer.

The sequence links TRBV19 to TRBJ1-2, with no confidently assigned D gene. The TCR was taken from a woman between 40 and 50 years old with Graves' ophthalmopathy. Sequencing used blood. The CDR3 sequence is CASSPRGETNYGYTF. Here is the DNA: TGTGCCAGTAGTCCCCGCGGGGAAACTAACTATGGCTACACCTTC.